These 21 T cell receptor beta chains were all obtained from the same sample, sequenced in a study of T cell repertoires in cytomegalovirus infection. TCRdb re-analysed the reads in MiXCR, keeping a single row per CDR3 protein. The table shows approximately 590,000 distinct CDR3 sequences, with 40% occurring only once. Their specific antigens are unknown. Sequencing used cultured PBMCs, obtained from culture after CMV antigen stimulation. These receptors were collected from a human donor in good health (CMV status not recorded). Some clones in this sample may be carry-over from other donors' samples.

The chain joins TRBV28 to TRBJ2-5; D gene unclear. The V and J ends lost 5 bases and 5 bases respectively, with 6 bases between them. The CDR3 has 11 residues. Germline V gene data show CDR1 as MDHEN and CDR2 as SYDVKM. The CDR3 nucleotides are TGTGCCAGCAGTGACTGGGAGACCCAGTACTTC. The encoded protein is CASSDWETQYF.

This clonotype has more than one count but fewer than ten. V usage is TRBV7-2 and J usage is TRBJ2-4; 9 bases align to TRBD2. V lost 4 bases, J lost 7 bases, and 8 bases stayed unmatched. CDR3 length equals 15 residues. Germline CDR1 is SGHTA and CDR2 is FQGNSA. The CDR3 DNA follows: TGTGCCAGCAGCTACCTGGCGGGGGGGGGGAACATTCAGTACTTC. Its translation is CASSYLAGGGNIQYF.

The chain links TRBV12-3 or TRBV12-4 to TRBJ2-1, with 10 bases aligning to TRBD2. With V trimmed by 5 bases and J by 9 bases, 10 bases remained unmatched. The CDR3 runs 15 residues. The CDR3 bases are TGTGCCAGCAGTCCCCAACTAGCGGGGTATGGTGAGCAGTTCTTC. This gives the protein CASSPQLAGYGEQFF.

A remark on this clonotype: Compared with germline, one end of the junction differs, possibly owing to a read error. This sequence joins TRBV4-1 and TRBJ1-4; D is undetermined. Germline CDR1 reads MGHRA; CDR2 reads YSYEKL. The CDR3 has 16 residues. CDR3 DNA sequence: TGTGCCAGCAGCCAAGATCTGGAGACTCAGAAAGAAAAACTGTTTTTT. Encoded protein: CASSQDLETQKEKLFF.

This chain links TRBV5-1 with TRBJ1-1; D is possibly TRBD1 (5 bases). V dropped 4 bases and J dropped 3 bases, with 16 bases sitting between them. The CDR3 is 15 residues long. In germline, CDR1 is SGHRS, CDR2 YFSETQ. This CDR3 reads CASSPTIRGDTEAFF. As DNA, the CDR3 is TGCGCCAGCAGCCCAACCATCCGAGGGGACACTGAAGCTTTCTTT.

V gene TRBV6-5 combines with J gene TRBJ2-1; weak D call: TRBD2 (5 bases). V was clipped by 0 bases and J by 7 bases, with 19 bases between them. This CDR3 region has 17 residues. Germline V lookup: CDR1 MNHEY, CDR2 SVGAGI. For the CDR3, the DNA is TGTGCCAGCAGTTACTCTTTATTAATGAGGGCGAGTAATGAGCAGTTCTTC. Its translation: CASSYSLLMRASNEQFF.

The genes are TRBV7-8 and TRBJ2-1; a possible D gene is TRBD1 (7 bases). V was trimmed by 5 bases and J by 2 bases, leaving 16 bases between them. Germline CDR1 and CDR2: SGHVS and FQNEAQ. CDR3 length: 16 residues. CDR3 protein: CASSRAGGFPYNEQFF. The CDR3 bases are TGTGCCAGCAGCCGAGCAGGGGGGTTCCCCTACAATGAGCAGTTCTTC.

The rearrangement links TRBV27 to TRBJ1-2; no definite D call. V lost 5 bases, J lost 0 bases, and 13 bases lay in between. Germline loops: CDR1 MNHEY, CDR2 SMNVEV (reference sequence). This CDR3 is 15 amino acids long. The CDR3 region is CASSHRGYTNYGYTF. The CDR3 coding sequence is TGTGCCAGCAGTCACAGAGGTTACACTAACTATGGCTACACCTTC.

This clonotype was found a few times. The chain recombines TRBV20-1 with TRBJ2-3, with D possibly called TRBD1 or TRBD2 (5 bases each). The CDR3 has 15 amino acids. Germline V gene data show CDR1 as DFQATT and CDR2 as SNEGSKA (reference sequence). The V and J ends lost 5 bases and 3 bases respectively, with 18 bases between them. This chain's CDR3 is CSASLRDGYTDTQYF. CDR3 nucleotides: TGCAGTGCTTCCCTCCGGGACGGGTATACAGATACGCAGTATTTT.

The CDR3 protein is CATGGTGGVNQPQHF. The DNA of the CDR3 is TGTGCCACCGGGGGGACAGGGGGCGTTAATCAGCCCCAGCATTTT. The chain links TRBV7-4 to TRBJ1-5, with 12 positions matching TRBD1. The CDR3 sequence is 15 residues long. Germline trimming cut 10 bases from V and 4 bases from J; bases unmatched to any gene: 8. Germline V CDR1 and CDR2: SGHVT, SQSDAQ.

The J gene is TRBJ2-1, the V gene TRBV25-1, with TRBD2 identical over 9 bases. Germline CDR1 is MGHDK and CDR2 is SYGVNS. The CDR3 has 15 amino acids. With 8 bases clipped from V and 8 bases from J, the junction kept 13 bases outside the gene matches. CDR3 loop: CASPRGGGRAHEQFF. For the CDR3, the DNA is TGTGCCAGCCCGAGGGGGGGCGGGAGGGCCCATGAGCAGTTCTTC.

This chain joins TRBV7-9 and TRBJ2-7; D call uncertain. CDR1 and CDR2 from the germline V gene are SEHNR and FQNEAQ (reference sequence). The CDR3 runs to 13 residues. Trimming removed 5 bases at V and 6 bases at J, with 14 bases between. CDR3 DNA sequence: TGTGCCAGCAGCCTCCGGGCCTCCAGCGAGCAGTACTTC. It codes for CASSLRASSEQYF.

This chain links TRBV11-3 with TRBJ2-1; the match to TRBD1 covers 8 bases. V was pared by 0 bases and J by 2 bases, with 9 bases of the junction left unmatched. This CDR3 contains 18 residues. The germline V gene has CDR1 SGHNT and CDR2 YENEEA. CDR3 sequence: CASSLEFGSTGAYNEQFF. The CDR3 DNA sequence: TGTGCCAGCAGCTTAGAATTCGGTTCGACAGGGGCCTACAATGAGCAGTTCTTC. Together with reference TRBV11-3 and TRBJ2-1, the CDR3 gives the full variable domain: EAGVVQSPRYKIIEKKQPVAFWCNPISGHNTLYWYLQNLGQGPELLIRYENEEAVDDSQLPKDRFSAERLKGVDSTLKIQPAELGDSAVYLCASSLEFGSTGAYNEQFFGPGTRLTVL.

This clonotype was counted only a few times. V and J are TRBV7-2 and TRBJ2-4; TRBD2 is a possible D gene (5 bases). CDR3 length: 14 amino acids. In germline, CDR1 is SGHTA, CDR2 FQGNSA. The V and J ends lost 0 bases and 9 bases respectively, with 12 bases between them. The CDR3 region is CASSLAAPGGIQYF. The CDR3 DNA follows: TGTGCCAGCAGCTTAGCAGCACCAGGAGGCATTCAGTACTTC.

The chain links TRBV19 to TRBJ1-4; no firm D call. The germline gives CDR1 LNHDA, CDR2 SQIVND (reference sequence). The CDR3 is 16 residues long. V was trimmed by 4 bases and J by 4 bases, leaving 16 bases between them. CDR3 nucleotides: TGTGCCAGTAGTACTCAACGGGGAGTGTATAATGAAAAACTGTTTTTT. The encoded protein is CASSTQRGVYNEKLFF.

The CDR3 DNA reads TGTGCCAGCAGTGCTAGCCGGGGCCTGCGTCGCTACGAGCAGTACTTC. Translation gives CASSASRGLRRYEQYF. The V gene is TRBV2, the J gene TRBJ2-7; D is perhaps TRBD1 or TRBD2 (5 bases each). The CDR3 length is 16 residues. Germline CDR1 SNHLY, CDR2 FYNNEI. With 4 bases removed from V and 3 bases from J, the gap between germline ends came to 19 bases. The complete variable domain, with remaining parts taken from reference TRBV2 and TRBJ2-7, reads EPEVTQTPSHQVTQMGQEVILRCVPISNHLYFYWYRQILGQKVEFLVSFYNNEISEKSEIFDDQFSVERPDGSNFTLKIRSTKLEDSAMYFCASSASRGLRRYEQYFGPGTRLTVT.

V and J are TRBV28 and TRBJ2-7; TRBD1 aligns across 7 bases. This CDR3 has 11 residues. The V segment lost 4 bases and the J segment 8 bases; nucleotides outside the gene matches: 2. Per the germline V gene, CDR1 is MDHEN and CDR2 is SYDVKM. CDR3 sequence (DNA): TGTGCCAGCAGTTACAGGGGCCAGCAGTACTTC. This gives the protein CASSYRGQQYF.

In this sample, this clonotype turned up a few times. The chain uses TRBV6-6 and TRBJ2-6; TRBD1 might be the D (6 bases). This CDR3 is 15 amino acids long. V lost 6 bases and J 1 base, leaving 10 bases between the germline ends. Germline values: CDR1 MNHNY, CDR2 SVGAGI (reference sequence). For the CDR3, the DNA is TGTGCCAGCAGCCAAGGGGGATCTGGGGCCAACGTCCTGACTTTC. Translated, it gives CASSQGGSGANVLTF.

The chain carries TRBV4-2 and TRBJ1-3; no definite D call. CDR1 and CDR2 from the germline V gene are LGHNA and YNFKEQ. The CDR3 totals 15 residues. Trimming left V 5 bases short and J 4 bases short, with 15 bases between. The CDR3: CASSSRSGLGNTIYF. For the CDR3, the DNA is TGTGCCAGCAGCTCCCGTTCGGGGTTGGGAAACACCATATATTTT.

This clonotype was observed a handful of times. The chain recombines TRBV7-2 with TRBJ2-4; the match to TRBD2 covers 14 bases. The V segment lost 11 bases and the J segment 6 bases; nucleotides outside the gene matches: 15. There are 17 residues in the CDR3. Germline values: CDR1 SGHTA, CDR2 FQGNSA. The CDR3 protein is CAEGTSGSPSIPNIQYF. Written as DNA, the CDR3 is TGTGCCGAGGGGACTAGCGGGAGCCCATCGATTCCAAACATTCAGTACTTC.

J is TRBJ2-3 and V is TRBV7-2; tentatively, D is TRBD2 (5 bases). Trimming cost V 1 base and J 4 bases, with 6 bases left between them. The CDR3 is made up of 13 amino acids. Per the germline V gene, CDR1 is SGHTA and CDR2 is FQGNSA. CDR3 loop: CASSLGTSDTQYF. Written as DNA, the CDR3 is TGTGCCAGCAGCTTAGGGACTTCAGATACGCAGTATTTT.